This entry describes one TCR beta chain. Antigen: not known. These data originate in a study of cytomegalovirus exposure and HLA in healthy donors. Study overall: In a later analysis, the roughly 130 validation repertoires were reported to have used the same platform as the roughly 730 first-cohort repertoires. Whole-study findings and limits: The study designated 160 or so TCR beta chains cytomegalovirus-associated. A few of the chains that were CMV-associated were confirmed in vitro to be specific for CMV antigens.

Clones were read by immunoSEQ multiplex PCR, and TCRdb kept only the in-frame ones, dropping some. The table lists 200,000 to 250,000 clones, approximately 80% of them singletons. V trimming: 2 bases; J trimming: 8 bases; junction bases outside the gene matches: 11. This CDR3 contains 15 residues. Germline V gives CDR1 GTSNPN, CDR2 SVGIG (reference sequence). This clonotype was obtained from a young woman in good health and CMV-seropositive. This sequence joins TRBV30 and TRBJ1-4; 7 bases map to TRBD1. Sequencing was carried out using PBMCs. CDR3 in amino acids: CAWSSRQGVGEKLFF. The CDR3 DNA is TGTGCCTGGAGTTCCAGACAGGGCGTCGGCGAAAAACTGTTTTTT.